This entry features one TCR beta chain sequence. In this sample, this clone turned up a few times. Its antigen is unknown. Base quality data are lacking; no much larger clone is found one base away. Because repertoires were sampled repeatedly during chemoradiotherapy, clonal expansion in the tumor microenvironment could be followed. The sample originates from a study of chemoradiotherapy in HPV16-positive cancers (dated by TCRdb to the early 2020s). The study in broad terms: Using functional T-cell assays on cells from a couple of HPV16-positive patients, the researchers defined candidate HPV-specific T-cell clones and common TCR motifs. The study set out to ask whether T-cell immunity against the HPV oncoproteins E6 and E7 changes over the course of chemoradiotherapy and whether that immunity affects survival. TCR repertoires from 86 patients with HPV-related cancers were then used to track the candidate HPV-specific TCRs and motifs.

The CDR3, cysteine through phenylalanine, is 13 amino acids long. Of all the DNA, just the CDR3 is kept, 39 bases in frame from base 1. The germline V gene specifies SNHLY as CDR1 and FYNNEI as CDR2. V lost 11 bases and J lost 0 bases, and the count of bases not matched to a germline gene is 7. The full study reports these points: Expansion of candidate HPV-specific clones and E7-related TCR motifs was observed in the tumor microenvironment during treatment, whereas no such expansion was observed for non-HPV-specific T cells. The functional definition of HPV-specific T cells was derived from only a couple of HPV16-positive patients, and the survival association was reported for HPV16-positive patients. Among HPV16-positive patients, expansion of HPV-responsive T cells during chemoradiotherapy was associated with better recurrence-free survival.

Library method: the immunoSEQ multiplex PCR assay. TCRdb re-hosts the immuneACCESS table, in-frame sequences only. Its copies lack some clones; in the studies checked, an unresolved V gene accounts for under half of them, and the cause for the rest is not known. The sample data list approximately 8,500 clones, and about 74% of these were observed just once. 9% of the sample goes to the ten largest clones. The sequence was collected from a human donor with HPV-associated anogenital cancer. The sample was acquired from a patient who underwent chemoradiotherapy. The V and J segments used are TRBV2 and TRBJ2-7; 7 junctional bases match TRBD1. CDR3 region: CAGDRRSSYEQYF. At the DNA level, the sequence is TGTGCCGGGGACAGACGAAGCTCCTACGAGCAGTACTTC.